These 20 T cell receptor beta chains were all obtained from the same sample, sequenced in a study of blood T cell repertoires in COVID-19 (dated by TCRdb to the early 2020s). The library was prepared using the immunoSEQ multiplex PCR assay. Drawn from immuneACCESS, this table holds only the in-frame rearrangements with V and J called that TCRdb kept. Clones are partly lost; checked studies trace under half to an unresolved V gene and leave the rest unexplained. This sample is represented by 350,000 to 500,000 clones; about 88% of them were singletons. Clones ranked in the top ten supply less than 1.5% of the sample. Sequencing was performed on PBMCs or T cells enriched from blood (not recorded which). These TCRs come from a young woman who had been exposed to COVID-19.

CDR3 region: CANGQFPNTEAFF. CDR3 in DNA: TGTGCCAACGGACAGTTCCCTAACACTGAAGCTTTCTTT. This sequence joins TRBV6-5 and TRBJ1-1; a possible D gene is TRBD1 (6 bases). The CDR3 is 13 residues long. Germline lookup yields CDR1 MNHEY and CDR2 SVGAGI. V dropped 10 bases and J dropped 2 bases, with 14 bases sitting between them.

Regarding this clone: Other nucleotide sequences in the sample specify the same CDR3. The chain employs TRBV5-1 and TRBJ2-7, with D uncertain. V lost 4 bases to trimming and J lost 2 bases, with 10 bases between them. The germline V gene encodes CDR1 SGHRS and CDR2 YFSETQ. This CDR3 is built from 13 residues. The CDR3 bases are TGCGCCAGCAGCCTGGACCGAGCCTACGAGCAGTACTTC. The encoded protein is CASSLDRAYEQYF.

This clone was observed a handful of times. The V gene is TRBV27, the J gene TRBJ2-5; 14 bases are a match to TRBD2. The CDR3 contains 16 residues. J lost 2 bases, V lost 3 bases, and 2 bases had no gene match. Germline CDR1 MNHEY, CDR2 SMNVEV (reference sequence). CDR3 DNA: TGTGCCAGCAGTTTTCGACTAGCGGGAGGGCAAGAGACCCAGTACTTC. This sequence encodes CASSFRLAGGQETQYF.

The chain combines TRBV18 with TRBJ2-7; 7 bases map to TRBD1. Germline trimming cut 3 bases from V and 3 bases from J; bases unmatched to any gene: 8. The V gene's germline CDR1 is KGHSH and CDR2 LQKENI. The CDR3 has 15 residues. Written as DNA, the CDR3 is TGTGCCAGCTCACCCGGGACAGAAAATCTCTACGAGCAGTACTTC. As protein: CASSPGTENLYEQYF.

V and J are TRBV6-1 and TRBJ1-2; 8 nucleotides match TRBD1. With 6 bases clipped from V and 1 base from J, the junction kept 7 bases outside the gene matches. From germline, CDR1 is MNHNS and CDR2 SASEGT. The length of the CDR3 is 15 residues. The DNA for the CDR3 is TGTGCCAGCAGCCTCAGGACAGGGAATAACTATGGCTACACCTTC. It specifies CASSLRTGNNYGYTF.

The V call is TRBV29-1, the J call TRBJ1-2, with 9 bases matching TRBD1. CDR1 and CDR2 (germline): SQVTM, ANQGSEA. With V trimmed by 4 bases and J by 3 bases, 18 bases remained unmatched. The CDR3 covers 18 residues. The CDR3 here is CSVGTKPGQGWADYGYTF. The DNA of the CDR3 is TGCAGCGTTGGTACTAAACCGGGACAGGGCTGGGCGGACTATGGCTACACCTTC.

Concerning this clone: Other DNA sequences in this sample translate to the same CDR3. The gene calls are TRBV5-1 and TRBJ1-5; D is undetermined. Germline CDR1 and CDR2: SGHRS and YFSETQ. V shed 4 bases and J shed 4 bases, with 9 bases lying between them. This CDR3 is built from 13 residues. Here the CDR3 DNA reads TGCGCCAGCAGCCTGAGCGGTAATCAGCCCCAGCATTTT. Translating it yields CASSLSGNQPQHF.

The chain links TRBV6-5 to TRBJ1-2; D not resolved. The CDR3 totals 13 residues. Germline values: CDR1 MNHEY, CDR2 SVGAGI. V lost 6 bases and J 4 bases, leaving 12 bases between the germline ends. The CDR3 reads CASSPRGIYGYTF. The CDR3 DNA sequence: TGTGCCAGCAGCCCCAGAGGGATCTATGGCTACACCTTC.

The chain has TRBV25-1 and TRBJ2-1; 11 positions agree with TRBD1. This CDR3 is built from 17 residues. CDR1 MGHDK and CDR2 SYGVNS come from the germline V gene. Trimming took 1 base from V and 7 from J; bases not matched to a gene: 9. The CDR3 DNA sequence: TGTGCCAGCAGTGAATCAGGAGGACAGGGGGCGCGGAATGAGCAGTTCTTC. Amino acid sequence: CASSESGGQGARNEQFF. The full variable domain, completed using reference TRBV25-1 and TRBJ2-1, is EADIYQTPRYLVIGTGKKITLECSQTMGHDKMYWYQQDPGMELHLIHYSYGVNSTEKGDLSSESTVSRIRTEHFPLTLESARPSHTSQYLCASSESGGQGARNEQFFGPGTRLTVL.

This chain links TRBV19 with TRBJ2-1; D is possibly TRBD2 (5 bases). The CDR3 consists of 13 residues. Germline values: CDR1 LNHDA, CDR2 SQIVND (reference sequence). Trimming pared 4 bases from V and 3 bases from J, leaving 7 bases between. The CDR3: CASSTDYYNEQFF. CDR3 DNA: TGTGCCAGTAGTACCGACTACTACAATGAGCAGTTCTTC.

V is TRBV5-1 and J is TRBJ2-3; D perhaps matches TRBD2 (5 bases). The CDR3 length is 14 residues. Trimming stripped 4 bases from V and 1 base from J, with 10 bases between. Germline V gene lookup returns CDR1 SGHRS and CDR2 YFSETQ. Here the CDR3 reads CASSILVGTDTQYF. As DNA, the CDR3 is TGCGCCAGCAGCATACTAGTGGGCACAGATACGCAGTATTTT.

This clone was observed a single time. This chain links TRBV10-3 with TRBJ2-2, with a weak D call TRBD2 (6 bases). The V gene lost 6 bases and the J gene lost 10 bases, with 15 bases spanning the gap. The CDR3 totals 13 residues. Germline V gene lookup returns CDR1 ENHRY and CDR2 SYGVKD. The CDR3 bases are TGTGCCATCAGGAGCCCACCGGGAGAGGAGCTGTTTTTT. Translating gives CAIRSPPGEELFF.

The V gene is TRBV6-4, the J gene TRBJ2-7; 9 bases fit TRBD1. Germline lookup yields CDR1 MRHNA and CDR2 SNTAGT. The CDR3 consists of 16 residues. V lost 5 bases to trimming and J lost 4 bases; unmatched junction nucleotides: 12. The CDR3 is CASSRTGTGREYEQYF. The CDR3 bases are TGTGCCAGCAGTCGAACCGGGACAGGGCGTGAGTACGAGCAGTACTTC.

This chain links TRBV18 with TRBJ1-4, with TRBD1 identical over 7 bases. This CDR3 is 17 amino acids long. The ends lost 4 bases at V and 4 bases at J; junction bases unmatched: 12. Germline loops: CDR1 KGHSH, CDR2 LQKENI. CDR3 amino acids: CASSHTTGRLGNEKLFF. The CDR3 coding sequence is TGTGCCAGCTCACACACGACAGGGAGGCTGGGTAATGAAAAACTGTTTTTT. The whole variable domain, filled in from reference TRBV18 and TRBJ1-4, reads NAGVMQNPRHLVRRRGQEARLRCSPMKGHSHVYWYRQLPEEGLKFMVYLQKENIIDESGMPKERFSAEFPKEGPSILRIQQVVRGDSAAYFCASSHTTGRLGNEKLFFGSGTQLSVL.

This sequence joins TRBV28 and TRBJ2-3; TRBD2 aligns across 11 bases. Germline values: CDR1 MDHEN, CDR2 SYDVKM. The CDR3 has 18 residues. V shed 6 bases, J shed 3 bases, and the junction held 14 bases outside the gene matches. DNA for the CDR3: TGTGCCAGCAGGGGCGCTAGCGGGAGGTCAACACTTACAGATACGCAGTATTTT. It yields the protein CASRGASGRSTLTDTQYF.

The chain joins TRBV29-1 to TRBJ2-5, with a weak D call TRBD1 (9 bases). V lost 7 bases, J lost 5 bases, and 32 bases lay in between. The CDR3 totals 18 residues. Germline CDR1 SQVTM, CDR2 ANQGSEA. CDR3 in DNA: TGCAGCGCTATCCGGGACAGGGAAAGCGGGGGCCCTAGGGAGACCCAGTACTTC. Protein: CSAIRDRESGGPRETQYF.

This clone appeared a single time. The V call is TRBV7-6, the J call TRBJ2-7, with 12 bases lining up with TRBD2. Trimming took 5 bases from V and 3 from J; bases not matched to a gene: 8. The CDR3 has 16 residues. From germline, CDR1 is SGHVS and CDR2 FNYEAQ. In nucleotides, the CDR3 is TGTGCCAGCAGCCTCCTAGCGGGGGGGCTCGACTACGAGCAGTACTTC. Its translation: CASSLLAGGLDYEQYF.

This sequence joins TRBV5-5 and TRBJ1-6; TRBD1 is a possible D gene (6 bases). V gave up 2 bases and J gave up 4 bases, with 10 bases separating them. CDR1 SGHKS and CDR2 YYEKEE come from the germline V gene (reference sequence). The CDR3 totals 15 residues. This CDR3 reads CASSLLQGYNSPLHF. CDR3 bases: TGTGCCAGCAGCTTATTACAGGGTTATAATTCACCCCTCCACTTT.

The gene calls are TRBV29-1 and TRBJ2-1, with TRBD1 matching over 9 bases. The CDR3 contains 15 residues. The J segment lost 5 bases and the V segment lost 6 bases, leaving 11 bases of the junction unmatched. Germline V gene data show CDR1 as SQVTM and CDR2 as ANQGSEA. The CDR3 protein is CSVEQTGGYHNEQFF. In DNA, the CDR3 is TGCAGCGTAGAACAAACAGGGGGCTACCACAATGAGCAGTTCTTC.

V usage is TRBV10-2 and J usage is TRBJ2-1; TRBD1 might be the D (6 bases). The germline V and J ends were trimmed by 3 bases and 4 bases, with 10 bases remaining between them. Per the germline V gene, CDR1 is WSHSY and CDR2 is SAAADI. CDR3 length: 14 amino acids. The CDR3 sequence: CASSDRGGYNEQFF. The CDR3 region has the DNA TGCGCCAGCAGTGACAGGGGTGGTTACAATGAGCAGTTCTTC.